The subject of this entry is one T cell receptor (beta chain). Its antigen remains unidentified. No base qualities exist here, and no much larger clone lies one base off it. The CDR3 regions of human TCRbeta chains were subjected to immunosequencing. In the paper's pipeline: Repertoire TCRs were checked for matches against a reference library of SARS-CoV-2-specific TCRs that had been generated using the MIRA antigen-specificity platform. Breadth was defined as the fraction of unique TCRs that were SARS-CoV-2-associated. Depth was defined as the fraction of total T cells that were SARS-CoV-2-associated. Each spike-specific TCR was assigned to its reactive spike region and to a CD4 or CD8 class using the MIRA data. Log10-transformed breadth and depth values were compared by one-way ANOVA with Sidak's multiple comparisons tests. TCRdb stores this immuneACCESS table with in-frame sequences only. Part of the clones is absent; in the studies checked, under half of the shortfall reflects unresolved V genes, and no reason is known for the rest. The V and J calls and the clone size are those of that table, but D and trimming were determined from the DNA. Within this sample are about 150,000 clones, with roughly 91% of them counted one time only. The top ten clones comprise around 2.1% of the sample.

This specimen belongs to a study of T cell responses to AZD1222 COVID-19 vaccine (dated by TCRdb to the early 2020s). Regarding the study in general: A total of 233 trial participants underwent TCR sequencing, of whom about 200 received two doses of AZD1222 and about 25 received two doses of the MenACWY control vaccine. Trial participants were enrolled by age into 18-55, 56-69 and 70-plus year subgroups, with approximately 160, 26 and 62 TCR-sequenced participants respectively. Results the study describes overall, beyond this receptor: A significant rise in spike-specific TCR breadth and depth was observed after two AZD1222 doses relative to day 0 and relative to MenACWY recipients. Vaccine-associated CD4 TCRs spanned the whole spike protein, with dominant responses in regions 160-218 and 743-854. In the small 56-69-year group, the increase in depth fell short of significance, most likely because of low power. Only five to seven AZD1222 recipients were SARS-CoV-2 seropositive at baseline, limiting conclusions about previously exposed vaccinees. Epitopes outside the regions mutated in the B.1.351 and B.1.1.7 variants were reportedly recognized by nearly half of the unique spike-specific TCRs. Most participants were white British and females outnumbered males, and the authors suggested that clonal diversity may have been underestimated. Because no day 14 peak-response samples were available, repertoires were characterized only after the peak T cell response.

In the paper's terms, the time point label means: about 28 days (+/-7) after the second vaccine dose. AZD1222 recipients whose second dose came at about 4 weeks and those whose second dose came at about 12 weeks were combined into one group, since spike-specific TCR depth and breadth did not differ between the two schedules. Samples from vaccinated people were obtained from the UK trials COV001 and COV002, which included a single-blind randomized controlled phase 2/3 trial of AZD1222 (ChAdOx1 nCoV-19) in healthy adults. Trial participant PBMC samples were collected at day 0 and day 28 after the second dose for TCRbeta chain sequencing. Between the V and J ends, shortened by 3 bases and 11 bases respectively, the junction contains 14 bases. The germline V gene (reference sequence) provides CDR1 LNHDA and CDR2 SQIVND. The CDR3, from cysteine to phenylalanine, totals 14 residues. Here the CDR3 DNA is all that survives: 42 bases in frame from base 1.

This clonotype was sampled from an adult who received the AZD1222 COVID-19 vaccine. The rearranged segments are TRBV19 and TRBJ1-6, and possibly TRBD1, on 5 matching bases. The starting material was peripheral blood, obtained 28 days after the second AZD1222 dose. Here the CDR3 is given as CASSIFDSGAPLHF. The DNA is as follows: TGTGCCAGTAGTATCTTCGACAGTGGGGCACCCCTCCACTTT. Outside the CDR3, residues come from the reference TRBV19 and TRBJ1-6 proteins, so the full variable domain is: DGGITQSPKYLFRKEGQNVTLSCEQNLNHDAMYWYRQDPGQGLRLIYYSQIVNDFQKGDIAEGYSVSREKKESFPLTVTSAQKNPTAFYLCASSIFDSGAPLHFGNGTRLTVT.